The 17 T cell receptor beta chains reported below all come from one sample, sequenced in a study of long-term antiretroviral therapy in people with HIV. Samples were assayed with immunoSEQ v3.0 at survey level. This table comes from immunoSEQ multiplex PCR, and its TCRdb copy is limited to in-frame clones, with some not included. The sample carries around 30,000 clones, 65% to 90% recorded once. The sequencing used unsorted PBMCs, collected 3.3 years after starting antiretroviral therapy. Receptors originate from a man between 18 and 35 years old with HIV.

V gene TRBV7-9 combines with J gene TRBJ1-2; TRBD1 agrees at 9 bases. CDR1 and CDR2 from the germline V gene are SEHNR and FQNEAQ (reference sequence). Trimming took 1 base from V and 6 from J; bases not matched to a gene: 3. This CDR3 contains 14 residues. The CDR3 loop is CASSLVGTGNGYTF. In nucleotides, the CDR3 is TGTGCCAGCAGCTTAGTTGGGACAGGGAATGGCTACACCTTC.

This rearrangement joins TRBV27 to TRBJ1-3; D gene ambiguous. CDR1 and CDR2 from the germline V gene are MNHEY and SMNVEV (reference sequence). The CDR3 consists of 16 residues. Trimming stripped 5 bases from V and 4 bases from J, with 18 bases between. This CDR3 reads CASSPQLRGSGNTIYF. DNA for the CDR3: TGTGCCAGCAGTCCACAGCTCAGAGGCTCCGGAAACACCATATATTTT.

This rearrangement joins TRBV27 to TRBJ2-3; D remains unclear. With 6 bases removed from V and 0 bases from J, the gap between germline ends came to 13 bases. The CDR3 has 15 amino acids. Germline CDR1 and CDR2: MNHEY and SMNVEV (reference sequence). The CDR3 DNA sequence: TGTGCCAGCAGCCGCCAGCCATCTAGCACAGATACGCAGTATTTT. Protein: CASSRQPSSTDTQYF.

The V call is TRBV19, the J call TRBJ1-1, with D possibly being TRBD1 (5 bases). The V and J ends lost 5 bases and 1 base respectively, with 11 bases between them. The CDR3 loop spans 14 amino acids. Germline V gene data show CDR1 as LNHDA and CDR2 as SQIVND (reference sequence). CDR3 coding DNA: TGTGCCAGTAGTGTCTGGGGGGGGAACACTGAAGCTTTCTTT. Translating it yields CASSVWGGNTEAFF.

CDR3 nucleotides: TGTGCCAGCAGTGAAGGGTACAGGGAAAGGGGATACGAGCAGTACTTC. It specifies CASSEGYRERGYEQYF. The gene calls are TRBV6-1 and TRBJ2-7; a weak D match, TRBD1 (6 bases). V lost 1 base and J 4 bases, leaving 17 bases between the germline ends. Germline CDR1 and CDR2: MNHNS and SASEGT. The CDR3 has 16 residues.

The V call is TRBV11-2, the J call TRBJ1-4, with a weak D call TRBD1 (5 bases). In germline, CDR1 is SGHAT, CDR2 FQNNGV. There are 16 residues in the CDR3. V lost 4 bases and J lost 7, with 19 bases in between. Here the CDR3 reads CASSWGKGTGFEKLFF. DNA of the CDR3: TGTGCCAGCAGCTGGGGTAAAGGGACTGGCTTTGAAAAACTGTTTTTT.

The sample holds a few counts of this clone. The chain uses TRBV28 and TRBJ1-5, with 8 bases that match TRBD1. With V trimmed by 6 bases and J by 7 bases, 8 bases remained unmatched. This CDR3 is built from 14 residues. Per the germline V gene, CDR1 is MDHEN and CDR2 is SYDVKM. CDR3 nucleotides: TGTGCCAGCAGAGGCGCAGGGGGCTGGCAGCCCCAGCATTTT. Translating gives CASRGAGGWQPQHF.

V and J are TRBV6-1 and TRBJ1-2; no clear D gene. CDR3 size: 15 residues. Germline loops: CDR1 MNHNS, CDR2 SASEGT. Trimming took off 1 base at V and 3 bases at J, with 12 bases between the two ends. CDR3 DNA: TGTGCCAGCAGTGAAGGTGGGAAAGCGCACTATGGCTACACCTTC. Translating it yields CASSEGGKAHYGYTF.

The rearrangement uses TRBV5-1 and TRBJ2-6, with TRBD1 as a possible D gene (6 bases). Per the germline V gene, CDR1 is SGHRS and CDR2 is YFSETQ. Trimming pared 0 bases from V and 0 bases from J, leaving 13 bases between. The CDR3 runs 18 residues. The CDR3 loop reads CASSLDRAPYSGANVLTF. In nucleotides, the CDR3 is TGCGCCAGCAGCTTGGACAGGGCACCTTACTCTGGGGCCAACGTCCTGACTTTC. Looking up the rest from reference TRBV5-1 and TRBJ2-6 gives the full variable domain: KAGVTQTPRYLIKTRGQQVTLSCSPISGHRSVSWYQQTPGQGLQFLFEYFSETQRNKGNFPGRFSGRQFSNSRSEMNVSTLELGDSALYLCASSLDRAPYSGANVLTFGAGSRLTVL.

This sequence joins TRBV18 and TRBJ2-3; TRBD2 matches at 8 bases. J gave up 1 base and V 3 bases, and 6 bases lay outside the gene matches. This CDR3 spans 16 amino acids. CDR1 and CDR2 from the germline V gene are KGHSH and LQKENI. CDR3 region: CASSPSGTRRTDTQYF. In nucleotides, the CDR3 is TGTGCCAGCTCACCTAGCGGGACCCGCCGCACAGATACGCAGTATTTT.

The DNA of the CDR3 is TGTGCCAGCAGCCTGACTGGATTCTACGAGCAGTACTTC. This gives the protein CASSLTGFYEQYF. The chain links TRBV6-1 to TRBJ2-7; no reliable D call. Germline assignment: CDR1 MNHNS and CDR2 SASEGT. The CDR3 runs 13 residues. Trimming took 6 bases from V and 3 from J, leaving 12 bases between them.

In this sample, this clone turned up once. This sequence joins TRBV9 and TRBJ2-3; a weak D match, TRBD1 (5 bases). V was clipped by 0 bases and J by 6 bases, with 17 bases between them. CDR3 length equals 16 residues. CDR1 SGDLS and CDR2 YYNGEE come from the germline V gene. The CDR3 protein is CASSVGRDSYSDTQYF. The CDR3 region has the DNA TGTGCCAGCAGCGTAGGCAGGGATTCGTATTCGGATACGCAGTATTTT.

The V gene is TRBV6-5, the J gene TRBJ1-1; D remains unclear. The V end was cut by 4 bases, the J end by 1 base, with 7 bases between. Germline V gene lookup returns CDR1 MNHEY and CDR2 SVGAGI. The CDR3 runs to 13 residues. For the CDR3, the DNA is TGTGCCAGCAGTTTACAGTCGAACACTGAAGCTTTCTTT. Encoded protein: CASSLQSNTEAFF.

The CDR3 DNA sequence: TGTGCCAGCTCACCCCAGGGGAGCTCCTACAATGAGCAGTTCTTC. Translating it yields CASSPQGSSYNEQFF. The chain couples TRBV18 to TRBJ2-1, with D perhaps matching TRBD1 (6 bases). The CDR3 sequence is 15 residues long. Trimming stripped 3 bases from V and 0 bases from J, with 9 bases between. Germline V gene lookup returns CDR1 KGHSH and CDR2 LQKENI.

The rearrangement uses TRBV28 and TRBJ1-1; D gene unclear. The CDR3 covers 12 residues. The V and J ends lost 6 bases and 1 base respectively, with 6 bases between them. The germline V gene encodes CDR1 MDHEN and CDR2 SYDVKM. The CDR3 region has the DNA TGTGCCAGCAGAATTGGGAACACTGAAGCTTTCTTT. As protein: CASRIGNTEAFF.

This clone has a single count. The chain links TRBV28 to TRBJ1-1; D is unresolved. The germline V and J ends were trimmed by 3 bases and 1 base, with 3 bases remaining between them. The CDR3 consists of 12 residues. Looked up from germline, CDR1 is MDHEN and CDR2 is SYDVKM. CDR3 sequence (DNA): TGTGCCAGCAGTTTGGGGAACACTGAAGCTTTCTTT. This encodes CASSLGNTEAFF.

V usage is TRBV14 and J usage is TRBJ1-1, with a tentative D call TRBD1 (6 bases). CDR3 size: 13 residues. Trimming cost V 4 bases and J 9 bases, with 15 bases left between them. From germline, CDR1 is SGHDN and CDR2 FVKESK. CDR3 sequence (DNA): TGTGCCAGCAGCCCTACAAGGGGGAGTCAAGCTTTCTTT. Translated, it gives CASSPTRGSQAFF.